Each of the 30 T cell receptor beta chains below was sequenced from the same sample in a study of blood T cells in healthy people across ages. The use of a sample-barcoded 5' primer and a J-beta primer mix characterized a second PCR of about 7 to 12 cycles. TCRdb re-analysed the 5' RACE reads in MiXCR, keeping a single row per CDR3 protein. The top ten clones hold roughly 13% of a sample with 650,000 to 1,000,000 distinct CDR3 sequences, approximately 35% of them seen once. Sequencing was performed on blood. The source of these receptors is a man aged 18 to 30 in good health.

This clonotype came up a few times. The chain recombines TRBV6-6 with TRBJ2-5; unclear D gene. V gave up 8 bases and J gave up 9 bases, with 10 bases separating them. This CDR3 has 10 amino acids. The germline V gene has CDR1 MNHNY and CDR2 SVGAGI (reference sequence). The CDR3 loop is CASHSFPQYF. The CDR3 region has the DNA TGTGCCAGCCATAGCTTTCCCCAGTACTTC.

CDR3 sequence: CASVETGPYGTLHF. The DNA for the CDR3 is TGTGCCAGCGTGGAGACAGGGCCCTATGGAACCCTCCACTTT. V gene TRBV25-1 combines with J gene TRBJ1-6, with TRBD1 matching 7 bases. The V gene's germline CDR1 is MGHDK and CDR2 SYGVNS. CDR3 size: 14 residues. V was clipped by 8 bases and J by 14 bases; unmatched bases: 15.

This rearrangement joins TRBV6-5 to TRBJ1-1; the match to TRBD1 covers 7 bases. Trimming removed 5 bases from V and 3 bases from J; junction bases left unmatched: 12. The CDR3 spans 16 residues. Germline-derived CDR1 and CDR2 are MNHEY and SVGAGI. The CDR3 DNA reads TGTGCCAGCAGTAGACAGGGAAGGGCGGCTGACACTGAAGCTTTCTTT. Amino acids: CASSRQGRAADTEAFF.

V and J are TRBV3-1 and TRBJ2-3, with 9 nucleotides matching TRBD2. The CDR3 has 21 residues. Trimming cost V 2 bases and J 2 bases; bases outside gene matches: 20. Germline V lookup: CDR1 LGHDT, CDR2 YNNKEL (reference sequence). The CDR3 protein is CASSQNPRGFNSGGPTDTQYF. In DNA form, the CDR3 reads TGTGCCAGCAGCCAAAACCCCAGAGGGTTTAATAGCGGGGGTCCCACAGATACGCAGTATTTT.

V gene TRBV4-1 combines with J gene TRBJ2-1; 8 bases line up with TRBD1. Germline CDR1 and CDR2: MGHRA and YSYEKL. The CDR3 length is 17 residues. J lost 8 bases, V lost 0 bases, and 12 bases had no gene match. The CDR3: CASSQEDTGGYRDEQFF. Here the CDR3 DNA reads TGCGCCAGCAGCCAAGAAGATACAGGGGGATACCGGGATGAGCAGTTCTTC.

A few counts support this clonotype. The chain has TRBV6-1 and TRBJ1-1; D not certain. From germline, CDR1 is MNHNS and CDR2 SASEGT. V shed 1 base and J shed 3 bases, with 9 bases lying between them. The CDR3 is 14 amino acids. DNA for the CDR3: TGTGCCAGCAGTGAAGTAGATTGGGACACTGAAGCTTTCTTT. Residues: CASSEVDWDTEAFF.

In this sample, this clonotype turned up many times. This chain joins TRBV7-8 and TRBJ2-1; D ambiguous. V was cut by 1 base and J by 0 bases, with 13 bases left in between. The germline CDR1 and CDR2 sequences are SGHVS and FQNEAQ. This CDR3 is 17 amino acids long. The CDR3 nucleotides are TGTGCCAGCAGCTTAGGAATCCTCTCGAGCTCCTACAATGAGCAGTTCTTC. Encoded protein: CASSLGILSSSYNEQFF. Full variable domain (outside the CDR3, taken from reference TRBV7-8 and TRBJ2-1): GAGVSQSPRYKVAKRGQDVALRCDPISGHVSLFWYQQALGQGPEFLTYFQNEAQLDKSGLPSDRFFAERPEGSVSTLKIQRTQQEDSAVYLCASSLGILSSSYNEQFFGPGTRLTVL.

CDR3 nucleotide sequence: TGTGCCAGCAGCGTAGAGGGATCTAGCACAGATACGCAGTATTTT. This translates into CASSVEGSSTDTQYF. The V and J genes are TRBV9 and TRBJ2-3; D gene uncertain. Per the germline V gene, CDR1 is SGDLS and CDR2 is YYNGEE. The CDR3 runs to 15 residues. V shed 0 bases and J shed 0 bases, with 8 bases lying between them.

The V call is TRBV10-3, the J call TRBJ1-1; D is undetermined. Trimming pared 10 bases from V and 3 bases from J, leaving 9 bases between. The germline gives CDR1 ENHRY, CDR2 SYGVKD. CDR3 length: 11 amino acids. Here the CDR3 reads CATLRDTEAFF. CDR3 nucleotide sequence: TGTGCCACACTGAGGGACACTGAAGCTTTCTTT.

In this sample, this clonotype turned up many times. This chain connects TRBV7-3 to TRBJ2-1, with D tentatively TRBD2 (5 bases). The CDR3 spans 14 residues. Trimming took 2 bases from V and 5 from J, leaving 10 bases between them. Looked up from germline, CDR1 is SGHTA and CDR2 is FQGTGA. As DNA, the CDR3 is TGTGCCAGCAGCTTAGACGCGGGCCACAATGAGCAGTTCTTC. Its protein product is CASSLDAGHNEQFF. Variable domain in full (rest from reference TRBV7-3 and TRBJ2-1): GAGVSQTPSNKVTEKGKYVELRCDPISGHTALYWYRQSLGQGPEFLIYFQGTGAADDSGLPNDRFFAVRPEGSVSTLKIQRTERGDSAVYLCASSLDAGHNEQFFGPGTRLTVL.

Of note for this clonotype: One junction end does not reproduce the germline sequence, and a read error may be involved. J is TRBJ2-3 and V is TRBV4-1; D is possibly TRBD2 (8 bases). CDR3 length equals 14 residues. CDR1 is MGHRA, CDR2 YSYEKL, per germline. CDR3 loop: CASSQPGGTETQYF. The CDR3 nucleotides read TGCGCCAGCAGCCAACCGGGGGGGACAGAGACGCAGTATTTT.

This chain connects TRBV7-9 to TRBJ1-5, with unresolved D. The CDR3 length is 12 residues. Per germline, CDR1 SEHNR and CDR2 FQNEAQ (reference sequence). Trimming stripped 3 bases from V and 5 bases from J, with 5 bases between. This chain's CDR3 is CASSFYDQPQHF. As DNA, the CDR3 is TGTGCCAGCAGCTTCTATGATCAGCCCCAGCATTTT.

This rearrangement joins TRBV4-2 to TRBJ2-7; D is ambiguous. The J call may be in error: the DNA end matches TRBJ2-5 better. The germline V gene has CDR1 LGHNA and CDR2 YNFKEQ. This CDR3 region has 14 residues. Here the CDR3 DNA reads TGTGCCAGCAGCCAGGAGAGTAGTGCTGAGACCCAGTACTTC. Protein product: CASSQESSAETQYF.

This clonotype came up a few times. V usage is TRBV12-3 or TRBV12-4 and J usage is TRBJ2-7; tentative D call: TRBD2 (5 bases). V was clipped by 5 bases and J by 2 bases, with 13 bases between them. This CDR3 region has 14 residues. CDR3 loop: CASSPLGGPYEQYF. The CDR3 DNA follows: TGTGCCAGCAGTCCCCTGGGCGGGCCCTACGAGCAGTACTTC.

This clonotype occurred a few times. The chain combines TRBV7-2 with TRBJ2-1; 12 positions agree with TRBD2. The CDR3 covers 16 residues. Trimming at V came to 5 bases and at J to 7 bases, leaving 9 bases not matched to a gene. CDR1 SGHTA and CDR2 FQGNSA come from the germline V gene. The CDR3, as DNA: TGTGCCAGCAGCGGCCTAGCGGGGGGGCAGGGTAATGAGCAGTTCTTC. It codes for CASSGLAGGQGNEQFF.

This clonotype was seen only a few times. Being one base from a much bigger clone, this may be a read error. The CDR3 reads CASSVAPNYGYTF. In DNA, the CDR3 is TGTGCCAGCAGTGTAGCGCCAAACTATGGCTACACCTTC. The chain joins TRBV12-3 or TRBV12-4 to TRBJ1-2; D is undetermined. The CDR3 consists of 13 residues.

This clonotype was counted ten times or more. The genes are TRBV4-1 and TRBJ2-1; 7 bases are a match to TRBD2. V gave up 5 bases and J gave up 0 bases; unmatched junction bases: 4. Germline V lookup: CDR1 MGHRA, CDR2 YSYEKL. This CDR3 is 15 amino acids long. DNA for the CDR3: TGCGCCAGCAGCTCAGCTAGCGGCTCCTACAATGAGCAGTTCTTC. Translation: CASSSASGSYNEQFF.

This rearrangement joins TRBV30 to TRBJ2-7; D is ambiguous. CDR3 length: 12 amino acids. Germline V gives CDR1 GTSNPN, CDR2 SVGIG (reference sequence). V shed 1 base and J shed 4 bases, with 8 bases lying between them. The CDR3 here is CAWSAKGYEQYF. The DNA for the CDR3 is TGTGCCTGGAGTGCGAAGGGATACGAGCAGTACTTC.

V gene TRBV12-3 or TRBV12-4 combines with J gene TRBJ2-2; D may be TRBD1 or TRBD2 (5 bases each). This CDR3 is 18 amino acids long. With 4 bases removed from V and 6 bases from J, the gap between germline ends came to 24 bases. CDR3: CASSSWDGSGIKPGELFF. In DNA form, the CDR3 reads TGTGCCAGCAGTTCCTGGGACGGCTCGGGAATAAAGCCCGGGGAGCTGTTTTTT.

This clonotype was recorded many times. This chain joins TRBV20-1 and TRBJ1-5, with TRBD1 matching over 9 bases. The CDR3 is 17 amino acids. V was clipped by 5 bases and J by 0 bases; unmatched bases: 11. The germline V gene encodes CDR1 DFQATT and CDR2 SNEGSKA (reference sequence). The CDR3 protein is CSAQQGAPRYSNQPQHF. The DNA of the CDR3 is TGCAGTGCTCAACAGGGGGCGCCCCGTTATAGCAATCAGCCCCAGCATTTT.

The chain employs TRBV20-1 and TRBJ2-7, with TRBD1 matching over 8 bases. Germline V gene lookup returns CDR1 DFQATT and CDR2 SNEGSKA (reference sequence). The length of the CDR3 is 15 residues. J lost 5 bases, V lost 5 bases, and 14 bases had no gene match. This chain's CDR3 is CSAPRQGSMANEQYF. DNA for the CDR3: TGCAGTGCTCCCCGACAGGGGTCGATGGCGAACGAGCAGTACTTC.

This clonotype was seen only a few times. This chain links TRBV4-3 with TRBJ1-4, with 7 bases matching TRBD1. Germline V CDR1 and CDR2: LGHNA, YSLEER. Losses at the gene ends were 3 bases for V and 6 bases for J; bases not matched to a gene: 7. CDR3 length: 15 amino acids. CDR3 in DNA: TGCGCCAGCAGCCAGAGACAGGGAGTAGATGAAAAACTGTTTTTT. Protein sequence: CASSQRQGVDEKLFF.

Concerning this clonotype itself: This may be a read error: a much more frequent sequence differs by one nucleotide. The chain joins TRBV12-3 or TRBV12-4 to TRBJ2-1; the match to TRBD2 covers 8 bases. This CDR3 spans 15 amino acids. The CDR3 sequence is CTSSLAGGAYNEQFF. The CDR3 coding sequence is TGTACCAGCAGTTTGGCGGGGGGAGCCTACAATGAGCAGTTCTTC.

The chain joins TRBV20-1 to TRBJ2-2; D call uncertain. Trimming took 6 bases from V and 0 from J, leaving 11 bases between them. The CDR3 covers 14 residues. CDR1 DFQATT and CDR2 SNEGSKA come from the germline V gene (reference sequence). Here the CDR3 DNA reads TGCAGTGCCGCAGGAACCGCGAACACCGGGGAGCTGTTTTTT. It translates to CSAAGTANTGELFF.

The CDR3 spells CASRETGGNQPQHF. DNA for the CDR3: TGTGCCAGCAGAGAAACAGGGGGCAATCAGCCCCAGCATTTT. The chain carries TRBV25-1 and TRBJ1-5, with 7 positions matching TRBD1. The CDR3 is 14 residues long. After removal of 6 bases from V and 2 bases from J, the junction contained 4 bases not matched to a gene. CDR1 is MGHDK, CDR2 SYGVNS, per germline.

This clonotype occurred many times. V usage is TRBV12-3 or TRBV12-4 and J usage is TRBJ2-7; 7 nucleotides align to TRBD1. The CDR3 is 13 residues long. V was clipped by 7 bases and J by 2 bases; unmatched bases: 5. Here the CDR3 DNA reads TGTGCCAGCACCGGGACAGCGGCCTACGAGCAGTACTTC. Translating gives CASTGTAAYEQYF.

About this clonotype: The junction departs from germline at one end; a sequencing error may be responsible. This chain uses TRBV20-1 with TRBJ1-4; 8 nucleotides agree with TRBD1. The length of the CDR3 is 13 residues. Germline CDR1 is DFQATT and CDR2 is SNEGSKA (reference sequence). This chain's CDR3 is CSARTGGDERLFF. The CDR3 region has the DNA TGCAGTGCTAGAACAGGGGGGGATGAAAGACTGTTTTTT.

The sample holds many counts of this clonotype. The V and J genes are TRBV20-1 and TRBJ2-7, with D perhaps given as TRBD1 or TRBD2 (7 bases each). Trimming took off 3 bases at V and 2 bases at J, with 20 bases between the two ends. Germline V lookup: CDR1 DFQATT, CDR2 SNEGSKA (reference sequence). The CDR3 consists of 16 residues. The DNA of the CDR3 is TGCAGTGCTAGGGGACAGCGCGGGGGTCTTACCTACGAGCAGTACTTC. Protein sequence: CSARGQRGGLTYEQYF.

This clonotype was found many times. This chain uses TRBV20-1 with TRBJ2-1, with 12 bases fitting TRBD2. The V gene end was trimmed by 2 bases and the J gene end by 4 bases; junction bases not matched to a gene: 15. This CDR3 has 19 residues. Per germline, CDR1 DFQATT and CDR2 SNEGSKA (reference sequence). CDR3 region: CSARFPSGGDAPRYNEQFF. The CDR3 nucleotides are TGCAGTGCTAGATTCCCTAGCGGGGGGGATGCCCCTAGATACAATGAGCAGTTCTTC.

This clonotype was detected many times. The rearrangement links TRBV12-3 or TRBV12-4 to TRBJ2-1, with D unresolved. This CDR3 is built from 13 residues. Trimming stripped 7 bases from V and 8 bases from J, with 15 bases between. The CDR3: CASKRWVRHEQFF. The CDR3 DNA reads TGTGCCAGCAAACGATGGGTACGGCATGAGCAGTTCTTC.